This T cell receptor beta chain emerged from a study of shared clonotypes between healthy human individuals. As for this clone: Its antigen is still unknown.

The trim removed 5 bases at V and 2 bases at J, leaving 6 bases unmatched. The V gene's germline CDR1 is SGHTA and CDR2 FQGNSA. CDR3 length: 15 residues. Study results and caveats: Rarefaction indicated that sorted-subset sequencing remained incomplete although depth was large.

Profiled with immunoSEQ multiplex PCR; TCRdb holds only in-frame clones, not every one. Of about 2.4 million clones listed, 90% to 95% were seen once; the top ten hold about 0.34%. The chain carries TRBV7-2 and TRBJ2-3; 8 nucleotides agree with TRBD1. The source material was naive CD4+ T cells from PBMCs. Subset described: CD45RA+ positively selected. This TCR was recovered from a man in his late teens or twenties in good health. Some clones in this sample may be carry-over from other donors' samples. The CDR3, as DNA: TGTGCCAGCAGCCCTCAGGGGGCCGCCACAGATACGCAGTATTTT. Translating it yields CASSPQGAATDTQYF.